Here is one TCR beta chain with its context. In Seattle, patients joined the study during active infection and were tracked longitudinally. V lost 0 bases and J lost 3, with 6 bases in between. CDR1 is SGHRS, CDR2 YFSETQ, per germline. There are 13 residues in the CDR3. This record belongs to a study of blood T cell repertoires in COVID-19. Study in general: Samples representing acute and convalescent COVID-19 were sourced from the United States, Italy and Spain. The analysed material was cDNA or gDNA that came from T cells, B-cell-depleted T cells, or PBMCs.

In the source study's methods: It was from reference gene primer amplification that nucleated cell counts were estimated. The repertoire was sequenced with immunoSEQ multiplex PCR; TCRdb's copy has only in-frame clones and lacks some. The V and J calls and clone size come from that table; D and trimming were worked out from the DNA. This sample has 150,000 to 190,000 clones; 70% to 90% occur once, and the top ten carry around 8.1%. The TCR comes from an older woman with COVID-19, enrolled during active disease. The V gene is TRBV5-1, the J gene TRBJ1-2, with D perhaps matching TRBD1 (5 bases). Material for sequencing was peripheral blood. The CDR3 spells CASSLGRDYGYTF. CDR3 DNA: TGCGCCAGCAGCTTGGGCAGGGACTATGGCTACACCTTC.